This T cell receptor beta chain is drawn from a study of blood T cell repertoires in COVID-19. Study at large: Sample material is recorded as cDNA or gDNA derived from T cells, B-cell-depleted T cells, or PBMCs.

Per the original data handling: Scientists estimated how many nucleated cells there were by amplifying reference gene primers. TCRdb's copy holds only in-frame clones and misses some; the assay was immunoSEQ multiplex PCR. Clonal size and the V and J genes are those of that table, whereas D and trimming came from the DNA. This sample yields 50,000 to 70,000 clones, of which 84% are seen a single time; approximately 5.6% belongs to the top ten. This CDR3 comprises 14 residues. Germline V CDR1 and CDR2: LGHDT, YNNKEL (reference sequence). Trimming at V came to 7 bases and at J to 4 bases, leaving 4 bases not matched to a gene.

This TCR came from a woman in her fifties or sixties with acute or convalescent COVID-19. The chain carries TRBV3-1 (or the pseudogene TRBV3-2) and TRBJ2-5, with 12 bases aligning to TRBD2. Sequencing was carried out using peripheral blood. In nucleotides, the CDR3 is TGTGCCAGCAATCGACTAGCGGGGGTAGAGACCCAGTACTTC. Translation: CASNRLAGVETQYF.